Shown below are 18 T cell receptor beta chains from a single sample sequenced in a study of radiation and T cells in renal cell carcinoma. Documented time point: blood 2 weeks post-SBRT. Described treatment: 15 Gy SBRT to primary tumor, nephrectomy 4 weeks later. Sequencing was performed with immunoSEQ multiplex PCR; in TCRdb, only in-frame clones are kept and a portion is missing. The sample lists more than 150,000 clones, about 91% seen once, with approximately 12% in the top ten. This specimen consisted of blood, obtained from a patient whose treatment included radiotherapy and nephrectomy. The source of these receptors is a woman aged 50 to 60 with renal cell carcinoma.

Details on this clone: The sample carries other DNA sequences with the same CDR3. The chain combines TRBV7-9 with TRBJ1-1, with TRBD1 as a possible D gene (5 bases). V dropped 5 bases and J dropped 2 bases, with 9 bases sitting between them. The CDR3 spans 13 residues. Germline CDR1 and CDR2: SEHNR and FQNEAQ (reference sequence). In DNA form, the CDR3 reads TGTGCCAGCAGCCAGACAGTTAACACTGAAGCTTTCTTT. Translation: CASSQTVNTEAFF.

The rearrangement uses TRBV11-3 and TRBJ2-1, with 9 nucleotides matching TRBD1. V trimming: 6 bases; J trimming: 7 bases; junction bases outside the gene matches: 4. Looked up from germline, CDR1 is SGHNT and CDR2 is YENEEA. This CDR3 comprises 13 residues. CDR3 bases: TGTGCCAGCAGTGCACAGGGGGCAAATGAGCAGTTCTTC. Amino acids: CASSAQGANEQFF.

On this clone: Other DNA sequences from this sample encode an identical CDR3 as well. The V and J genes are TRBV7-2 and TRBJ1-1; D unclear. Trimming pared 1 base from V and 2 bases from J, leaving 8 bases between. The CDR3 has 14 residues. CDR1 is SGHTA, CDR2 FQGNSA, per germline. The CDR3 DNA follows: TGTGCCAGCAGCTTAGGGACGGCTAACACTGAAGCTTTCTTT. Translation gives CASSLGTANTEAFF.

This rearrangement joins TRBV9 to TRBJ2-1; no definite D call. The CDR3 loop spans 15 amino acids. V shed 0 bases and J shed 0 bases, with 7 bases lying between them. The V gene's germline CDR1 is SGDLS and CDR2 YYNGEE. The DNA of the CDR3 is TGTGCCAGCAGCGTAGGGCTTACCTCCTACAATGAGCAGTTCTTC. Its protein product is CASSVGLTSYNEQFF.

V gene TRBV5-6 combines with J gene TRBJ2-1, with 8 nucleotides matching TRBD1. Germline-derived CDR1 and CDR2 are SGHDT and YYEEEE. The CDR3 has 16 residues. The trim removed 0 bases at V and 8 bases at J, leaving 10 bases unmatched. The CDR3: CASSLAFRTGSHEQFF. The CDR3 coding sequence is TGTGCCAGCAGCTTGGCATTCAGGACAGGGTCCCATGAGCAGTTCTTC.

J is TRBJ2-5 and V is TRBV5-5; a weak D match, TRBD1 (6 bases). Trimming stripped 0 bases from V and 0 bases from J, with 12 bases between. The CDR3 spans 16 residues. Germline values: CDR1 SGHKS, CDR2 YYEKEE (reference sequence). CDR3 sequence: CASSLGSWDNQETQYF. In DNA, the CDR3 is TGTGCCAGCAGCTTGGGATCATGGGACAACCAAGAGACCCAGTACTTC.

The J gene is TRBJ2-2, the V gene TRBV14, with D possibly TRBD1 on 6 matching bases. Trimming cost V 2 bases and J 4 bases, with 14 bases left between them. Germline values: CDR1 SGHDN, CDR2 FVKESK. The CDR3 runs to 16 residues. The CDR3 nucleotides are TGTGCCAGCAGCCAATTCGGCACAGGGTCCACCGGGGAGCTGTTTTTT. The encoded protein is CASSQFGTGSTGELFF. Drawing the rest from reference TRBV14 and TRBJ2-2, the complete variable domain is EAGVTQFPSHSVIEKGQTVTLRCDPISGHDNLYWYRRVMGKEIKFLLHFVKESKQDESGMPNNRFLAERTGGTYSTLKVQPAELEDSGVYFCASSQFGTGSTGELFFGEGSRLTVL.

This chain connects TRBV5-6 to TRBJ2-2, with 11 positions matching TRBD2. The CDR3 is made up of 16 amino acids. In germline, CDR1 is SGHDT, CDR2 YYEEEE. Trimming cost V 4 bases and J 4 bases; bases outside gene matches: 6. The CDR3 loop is CASSPIAGGSTGELFF. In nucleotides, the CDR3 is TGTGCCAGCAGCCCTATAGCGGGGGGGTCCACCGGGGAGCTGTTTTTT.

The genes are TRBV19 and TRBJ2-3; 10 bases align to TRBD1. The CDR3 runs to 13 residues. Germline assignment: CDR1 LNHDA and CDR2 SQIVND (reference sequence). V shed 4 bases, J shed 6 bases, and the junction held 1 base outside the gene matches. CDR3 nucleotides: TGTGCCAGTAGTAGGGACAGGGGCGATACGCAGTATTTT. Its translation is CASSRDRGDTQYF.

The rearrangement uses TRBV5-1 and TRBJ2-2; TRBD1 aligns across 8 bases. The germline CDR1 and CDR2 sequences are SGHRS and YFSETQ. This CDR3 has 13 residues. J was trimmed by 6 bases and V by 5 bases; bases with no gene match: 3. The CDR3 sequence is CASREDRAGELFF. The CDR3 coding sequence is TGCGCCAGCAGGGAGGACAGGGCCGGGGAGCTGTTTTTT.

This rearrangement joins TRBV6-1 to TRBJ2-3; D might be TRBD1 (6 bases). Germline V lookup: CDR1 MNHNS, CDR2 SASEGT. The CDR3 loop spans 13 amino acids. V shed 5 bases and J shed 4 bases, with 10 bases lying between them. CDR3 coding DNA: TGTGCCAGCAGTACCAGGGGTTCAGATACGCAGTATTTT. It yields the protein CASSTRGSDTQYF.

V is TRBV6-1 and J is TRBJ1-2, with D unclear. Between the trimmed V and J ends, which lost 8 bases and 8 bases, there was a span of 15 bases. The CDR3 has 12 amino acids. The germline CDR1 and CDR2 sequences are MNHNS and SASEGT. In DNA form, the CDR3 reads TGTGCCAGCTACGGGTTGTTCGGCGGCTACACCTTC. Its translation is CASYGLFGGYTF.

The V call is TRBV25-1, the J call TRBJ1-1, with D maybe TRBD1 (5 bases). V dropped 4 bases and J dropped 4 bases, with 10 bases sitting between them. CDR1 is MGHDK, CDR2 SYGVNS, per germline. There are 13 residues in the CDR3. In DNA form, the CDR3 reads TGTGCCAGCAGTGGGACGGGGGGCACTGAAGCTTTCTTT. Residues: CASSGTGGTEAFF.

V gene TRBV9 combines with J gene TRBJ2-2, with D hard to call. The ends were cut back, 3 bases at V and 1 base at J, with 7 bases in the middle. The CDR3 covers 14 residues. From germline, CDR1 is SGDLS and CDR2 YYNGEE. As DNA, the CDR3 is TGTGCCAGCAGCGCGTTTGAGAACACCGGGGAGCTGTTTTTT. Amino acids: CASSAFENTGELFF.

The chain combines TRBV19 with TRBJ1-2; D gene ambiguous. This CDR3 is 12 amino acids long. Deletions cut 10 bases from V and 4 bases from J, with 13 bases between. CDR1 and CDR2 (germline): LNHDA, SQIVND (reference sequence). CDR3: CATRDIAYGYTF. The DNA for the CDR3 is TGTGCCACCCGAGACATCGCCTATGGCTACACCTTC.

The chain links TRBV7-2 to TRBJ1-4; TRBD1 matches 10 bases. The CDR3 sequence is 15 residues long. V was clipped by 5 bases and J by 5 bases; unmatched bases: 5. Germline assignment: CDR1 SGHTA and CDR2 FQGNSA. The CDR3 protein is CASSRGTGANEKLFF. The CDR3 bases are TGTGCCAGCAGCAGAGGGACAGGGGCAAATGAAAAACTGTTTTTT. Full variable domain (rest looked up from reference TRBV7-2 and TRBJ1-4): GAGVSQSPSNKVTEKGKDVELRCDPISGHTALYWYRQSLGQGLEFLIYFQGNSAPDKSGLPSDRFSAERTGGSVSTLTIQRTQQEDSAVYLCASSRGTGANEKLFFGSGTQLSVL.

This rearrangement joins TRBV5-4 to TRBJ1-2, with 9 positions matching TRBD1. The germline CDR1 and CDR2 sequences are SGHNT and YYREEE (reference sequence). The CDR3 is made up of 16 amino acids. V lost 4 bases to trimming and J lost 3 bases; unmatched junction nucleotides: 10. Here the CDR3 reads CASSPGQGGEYYGYTF. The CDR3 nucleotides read TGTGCCAGCAGCCCGGGACAGGGTGGGGAGTACTATGGCTACACCTTC.

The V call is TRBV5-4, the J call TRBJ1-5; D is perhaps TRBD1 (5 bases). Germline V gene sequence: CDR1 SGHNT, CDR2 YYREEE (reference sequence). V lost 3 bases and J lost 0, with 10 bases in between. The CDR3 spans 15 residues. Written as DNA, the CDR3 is TGTGCCAGCAGCTGGGGGGGGAATAGCAATCAGCCCCAGCATTTT. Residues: CASSWGGNSNQPQHF.